The clone carrying this T cell receptor beta chain was observed once. The record originates from a study of blood T cell repertoires in COVID-19. Across the study: Both acute and convalescent COVID-19 samples were obtained from the United States, Italy and Spain. Nucleic acid was either cDNA or gDNA, and it came from T cells, B-cell-depleted T cells, or PBMCs.

The authors' processing: Nucleated cell number was recorded as an estimate derived from reference gene primer amplification. The assay was immunoSEQ multiplex PCR, and TCRdb's table has in-frame clones only and misses some. V and J calls and clone size follow that table, whereas D and trimming were derived from the DNA. The data contain fewer than 300,000 clones, more than 70% of them singletons. This receptor was obtained from a woman aged 40 to 50 with acute COVID-19. Sequences were obtained from PBMCs or T cells enriched from blood (not recorded which).

The CDR3 region has the DNA TGTGCCAGTAGTAGTGGGGCGAACACAGATACGCAGTATTTT. As protein: CASSSGANTDTQYF. The chain employs TRBV19 and TRBJ2-3; D may be TRBD1 (5 bases). V was shortened by 4 bases and J by 2 bases, with 10 bases between the two germline ends. The CDR3 covers 14 residues. CDR1 is LNHDA and CDR2 is SQIVND in the germline V gene (reference sequence).